The subject of this entry is one T cell receptor beta chain. The antigen is unknown. The sample is drawn from a study of cytomegalovirus exposure and HLA in healthy donors. Findings and caveats of the study: It emerged from a later analysis that several of the most significant clusters appeared to be linked to common viral pathogens. In an earlier analysis, productive rearrangement rates for most beta V segments clustered near 87% or 30%.

PCR employed 60 Vbeta and 13 Jbeta primers. In the source study's methods: As a later analysis found, there were 80 million or so unique TCR beta chains, of which roughly 11 million were shared. Clones were sequenced by immunoSEQ multiplex PCR, and TCRdb holds only the in-frame ones, with some missing. V and J calls and clone size are those listed in that table; D and trimming were worked out from the DNA. The sample includes 100,000 to 150,000 clones, about a sixth of them seen just once. The CDR3 has 13 residues. With 4 bases removed from V and 6 bases from J, the gap between germline ends came to 12 bases. Germline CDR1 SNHLY, CDR2 FYNNEI.

Sample: PBMCs. V is TRBV2 and J is TRBJ1-2; TRBD1 might be the D (5 bases). The TCR was taken from a female donor in good health and CMV-seropositive. CDR3 amino acids: CASSVESGNGYTF. The CDR3 coding sequence is TGTGCCAGCAGTGTCGAATCAGGGAATGGCTACACCTTC. Full variable domain (rest looked up from reference TRBV2 and TRBJ1-2): EPEVTQTPSHQVTQMGQEVILRCVPISNHLYFYWYRQILGQKVEFLVSFYNNEISEKSEIFDDQFSVERPDGSNFTLKIRSTKLEDSAMYFCASSVESGNGYTFGSGTRLTVV.